Below are 4 T cell receptor beta chains sequenced from a single sample in a study of T cell responses to AZD1222 COVID-19 vaccine. Sequenced by immunoSEQ multiplex PCR; TCRdb stores in-frame clones only, minus some. The data contain approximately 110,000 clones, approximately 90% of them singletons. The source was peripheral blood, collected on day 0 of AZD1222 vaccination. The receptors shown here come from an adult in good health.

DNA of the CDR3: TGTGCCAGCAGTTTATCCTGGGGGCAGCCCCAGCATTTT. Its translation is CASSLSWGQPQHF. This chain links TRBV12-3 or TRBV12-4 with TRBJ1-5; tentative D call: TRBD1 (5 bases). The CDR3 runs 13 residues. With 2 bases removed from V and 7 bases from J, the gap between germline ends came to 9 bases.

This chain links TRBV28 with TRBJ2-7; D not resolved. With 7 bases removed from V and 4 bases from J, the gap between germline ends came to 11 bases. The CDR3 is 12 residues long. The germline V gene encodes CDR1 MDHEN and CDR2 SYDVKM. This CDR3 reads CASTTPGYEQYF. The CDR3 DNA follows: TGTGCCAGCACCACCCCCGGTTACGAGCAGTACTTC.

This clone was seen just once. The chain uses TRBV5-1 and TRBJ2-2; 9 bases align to TRBD1. Germline V CDR1 and CDR2: SGHRS, YFSETQ. The CDR3 totals 16 residues. V gave up 4 bases and J gave up 6 bases; unmatched junction bases: 10. CDR3 DNA: TGCGCCAGCAGCCCTACTGGACAGGGGCGACCCGGGGAGCTGTTTTTT. Amino acid sequence: CASSPTGQGRPGELFF.

The rearrangement links TRBV3-1 (or the pseudogene TRBV3-2) to TRBJ2-4; TRBD1 matches 9 bases. Trimming at V came to 4 bases and at J to 9 bases, leaving 4 bases not matched to a gene. CDR1 and CDR2 from the germline V gene are LGHDT and YNNKEL (reference sequence). The CDR3 runs to 13 residues. CDR3 nucleotide sequence: TGTGCCAGCAGCCTAAGGACAGGGGTCATTCAGTACTTC. Amino acids: CASSLRTGVIQYF.